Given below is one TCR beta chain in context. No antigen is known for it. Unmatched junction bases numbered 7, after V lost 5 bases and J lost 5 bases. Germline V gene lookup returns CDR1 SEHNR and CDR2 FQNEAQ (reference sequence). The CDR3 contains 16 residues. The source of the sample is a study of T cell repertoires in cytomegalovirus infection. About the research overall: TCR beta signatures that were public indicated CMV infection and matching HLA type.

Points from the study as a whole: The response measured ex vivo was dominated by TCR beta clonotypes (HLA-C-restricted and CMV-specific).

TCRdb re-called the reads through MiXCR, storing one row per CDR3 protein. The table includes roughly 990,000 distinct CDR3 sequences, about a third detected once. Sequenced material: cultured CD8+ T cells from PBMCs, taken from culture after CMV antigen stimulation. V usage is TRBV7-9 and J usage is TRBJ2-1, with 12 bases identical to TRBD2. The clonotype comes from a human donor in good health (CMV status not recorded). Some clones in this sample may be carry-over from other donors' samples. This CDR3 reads CASSLSSGGAHNEQFF. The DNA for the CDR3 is TGTGCCAGCAGCCTCTCTAGCGGGGGGGCCCACAATGAGCAGTTCTTC.